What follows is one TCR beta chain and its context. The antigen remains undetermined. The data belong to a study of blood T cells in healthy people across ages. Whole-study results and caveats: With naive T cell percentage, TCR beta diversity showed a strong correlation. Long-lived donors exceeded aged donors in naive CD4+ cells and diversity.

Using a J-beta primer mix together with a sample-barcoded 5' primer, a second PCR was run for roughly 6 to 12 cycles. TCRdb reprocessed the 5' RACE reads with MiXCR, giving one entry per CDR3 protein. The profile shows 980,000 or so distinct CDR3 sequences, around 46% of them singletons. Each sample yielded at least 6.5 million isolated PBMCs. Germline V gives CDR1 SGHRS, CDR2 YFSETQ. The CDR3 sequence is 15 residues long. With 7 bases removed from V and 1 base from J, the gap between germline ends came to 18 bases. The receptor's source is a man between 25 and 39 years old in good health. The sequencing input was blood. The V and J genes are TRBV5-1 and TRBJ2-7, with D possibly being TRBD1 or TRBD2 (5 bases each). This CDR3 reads CASSPPGHRSYEQYF. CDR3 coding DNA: TGCGCCAGCTCTCCCCCGGGGCATAGGTCCTACGAGCAGTACTTC.